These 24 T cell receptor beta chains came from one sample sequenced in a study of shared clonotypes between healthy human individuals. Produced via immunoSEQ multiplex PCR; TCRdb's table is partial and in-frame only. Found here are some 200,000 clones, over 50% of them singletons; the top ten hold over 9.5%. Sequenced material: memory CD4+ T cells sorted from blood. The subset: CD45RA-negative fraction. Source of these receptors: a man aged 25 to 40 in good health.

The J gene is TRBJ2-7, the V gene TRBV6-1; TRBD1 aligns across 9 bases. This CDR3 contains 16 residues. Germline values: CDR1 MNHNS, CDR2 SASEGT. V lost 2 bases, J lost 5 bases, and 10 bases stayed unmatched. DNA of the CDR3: TGTGCCAGCAGTGAATCCATCGGGACAGGGCTGAACGAGCAGTACTTC. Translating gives CASSESIGTGLNEQYF.

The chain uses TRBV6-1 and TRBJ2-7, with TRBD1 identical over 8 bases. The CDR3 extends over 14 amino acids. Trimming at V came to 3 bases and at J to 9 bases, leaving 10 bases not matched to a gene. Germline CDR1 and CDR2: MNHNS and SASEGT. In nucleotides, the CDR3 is TGTGCCAGCAGTGATAGGGGACAGGCCGCCCCGCAGTACTTC. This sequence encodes CASSDRGQAAPQYF.

CDR3 sequence reads: CASSGRETQYF. The DNA of the CDR3 is TGTGCCAGCAGTGGTCGGGAGACCCAGTACTTC. The V gene is TRBV2, the J gene TRBJ2-5; D is uncertain. The CDR3 has 11 amino acids. The germline CDR1 and CDR2 sequences are SNHLY and FYNNEI. Between the trimmed V and J ends, which lost 4 bases and 5 bases, there was a span of 5 bases. Complete variable domain (other parts from reference TRBV2 and TRBJ2-5): EPEVTQTPSHQVTQMGQEVILRCVPISNHLYFYWYRQILGQKVEFLVSFYNNEISEKSEIFDDQFSVERPDGSNFTLKIRSTKLEDSAMYFCASSGRETQYFGPGTRLLVL.

The CDR3 sequence: CASSVARERARNEQFF. The CDR3 DNA is TGTGCCAGCAGCGTTGCGAGGGAAAGAGCGCGCAATGAGCAGTTCTTC. The chain is built from TRBV9 and TRBJ2-1; tentative D call: TRBD2 (5 bases). V lost 2 bases and J 6 bases, leaving 18 bases between the germline ends. Germline CDR1 is SGDLS and CDR2 is YYNGEE. The CDR3 sequence is 16 residues long.

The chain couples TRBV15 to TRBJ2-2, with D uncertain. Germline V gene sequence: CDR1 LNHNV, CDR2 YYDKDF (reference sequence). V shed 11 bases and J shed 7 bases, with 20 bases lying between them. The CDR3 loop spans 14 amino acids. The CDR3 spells CADLDPKAHGELFF. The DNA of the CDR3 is TGTGCCGACCTGGACCCAAAGGCACACGGGGAGCTGTTTTTT.

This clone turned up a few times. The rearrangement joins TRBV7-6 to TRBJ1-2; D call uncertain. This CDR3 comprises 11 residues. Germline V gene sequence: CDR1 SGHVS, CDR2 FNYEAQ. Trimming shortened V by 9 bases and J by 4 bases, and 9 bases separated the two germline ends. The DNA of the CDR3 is TGTGCCAGTCGAAAGACCTATGGCTACACCTTC. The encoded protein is CASRKTYGYTF.

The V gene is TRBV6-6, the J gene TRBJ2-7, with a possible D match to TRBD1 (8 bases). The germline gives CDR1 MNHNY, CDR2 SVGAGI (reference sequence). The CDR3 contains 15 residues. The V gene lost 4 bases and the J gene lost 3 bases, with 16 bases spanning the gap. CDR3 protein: CASSSKQGGFYEQYF. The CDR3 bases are TGTGCCAGCAGTTCGAAACAGGGGGGGTTCTACGAGCAGTACTTC.

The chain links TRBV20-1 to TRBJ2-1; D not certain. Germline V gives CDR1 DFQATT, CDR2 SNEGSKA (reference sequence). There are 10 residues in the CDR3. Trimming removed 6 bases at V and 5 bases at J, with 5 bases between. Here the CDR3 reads CSAVDNEQFF. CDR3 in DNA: TGCAGTGCCGTCGACAATGAGCAGTTCTTC.

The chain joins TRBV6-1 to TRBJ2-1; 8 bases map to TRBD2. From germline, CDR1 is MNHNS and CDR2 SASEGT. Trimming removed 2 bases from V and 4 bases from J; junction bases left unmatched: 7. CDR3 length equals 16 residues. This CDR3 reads CASSESGGLGYNEQFF. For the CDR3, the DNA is TGTGCCAGCAGTGAATCGGGAGGGTTAGGGTACAATGAGCAGTTCTTC.

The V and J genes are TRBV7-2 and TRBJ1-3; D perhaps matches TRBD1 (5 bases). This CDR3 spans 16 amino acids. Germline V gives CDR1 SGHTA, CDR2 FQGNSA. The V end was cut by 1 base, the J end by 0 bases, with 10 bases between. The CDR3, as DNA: TGTGCCAGCAGCTTAGTTGGGGCCCTCTCTGGAAACACCATATATTTT. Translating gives CASSLVGALSGNTIYF.

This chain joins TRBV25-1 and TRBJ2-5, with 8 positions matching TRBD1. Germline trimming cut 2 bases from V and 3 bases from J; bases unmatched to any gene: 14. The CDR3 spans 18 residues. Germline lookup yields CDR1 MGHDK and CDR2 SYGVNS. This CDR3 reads CASSEGKLIGTGKETQYF. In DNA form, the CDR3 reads TGTGCCAGCAGTGAAGGTAAATTAATTGGGACAGGTAAAGAGACCCAGTACTTC.

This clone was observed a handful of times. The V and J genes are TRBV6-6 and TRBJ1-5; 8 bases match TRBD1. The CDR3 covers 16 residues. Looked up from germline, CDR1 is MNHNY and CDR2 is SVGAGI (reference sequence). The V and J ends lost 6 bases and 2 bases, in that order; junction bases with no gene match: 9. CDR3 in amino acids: CASSSPQGAGNQPQHF. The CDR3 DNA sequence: TGTGCCAGCAGCTCACCCCAGGGGGCGGGCAATCAGCCCCAGCATTTT.

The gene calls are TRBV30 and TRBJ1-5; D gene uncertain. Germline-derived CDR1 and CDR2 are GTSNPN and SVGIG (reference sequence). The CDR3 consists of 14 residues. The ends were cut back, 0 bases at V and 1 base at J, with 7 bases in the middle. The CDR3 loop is CAWSVPPSNQPQHF. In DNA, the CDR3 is TGTGCCTGGAGTGTACCCCCAAGCAATCAGCCCCAGCATTTT.

The CDR3 DNA follows: TGCGCCAGCGGACCGGGCCCCGTCGCAGATACGCAGTATTTT. Translating it yields CASGPGPVADTQYF. The chain joins TRBV5-1 to TRBJ2-3; D not certain. Per the germline V gene, CDR1 is SGHRS and CDR2 is YFSETQ. This CDR3 has 14 residues. Trimming cost V 7 bases and J 4 bases, with 16 bases left between them.

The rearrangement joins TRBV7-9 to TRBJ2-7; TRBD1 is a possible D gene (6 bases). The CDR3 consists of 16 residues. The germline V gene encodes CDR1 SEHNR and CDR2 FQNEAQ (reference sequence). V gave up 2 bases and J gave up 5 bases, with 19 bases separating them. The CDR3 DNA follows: TGTGCCAGCAGCTTATCAGGCACAGGGCCTTCGGACGAGCAGTACTTC. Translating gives CASSLSGTGPSDEQYF.

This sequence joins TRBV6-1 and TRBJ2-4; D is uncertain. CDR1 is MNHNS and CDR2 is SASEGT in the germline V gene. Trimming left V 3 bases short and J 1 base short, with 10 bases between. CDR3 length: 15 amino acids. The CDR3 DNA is TGTGCCAGCAGTGATCAGGCTAGGGCCAAAAACATTCAGTACTTC. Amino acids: CASSDQARAKNIQYF.

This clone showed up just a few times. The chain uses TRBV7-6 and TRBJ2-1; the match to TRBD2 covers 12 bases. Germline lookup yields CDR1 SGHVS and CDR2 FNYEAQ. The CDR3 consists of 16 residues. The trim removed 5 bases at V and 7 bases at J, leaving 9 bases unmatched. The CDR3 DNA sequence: TGTGCCAGCAGCAACCGACTAGCGGGAGTAGGGAATGAGCAGTTCTTC. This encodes CASSNRLAGVGNEQFF.

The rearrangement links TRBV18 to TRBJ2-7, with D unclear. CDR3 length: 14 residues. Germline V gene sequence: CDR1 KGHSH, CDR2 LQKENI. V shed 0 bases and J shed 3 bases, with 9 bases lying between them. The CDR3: CASSPPVGHYEQYF. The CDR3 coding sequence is TGTGCCAGCTCACCACCCGTAGGCCACTACGAGCAGTACTTC.

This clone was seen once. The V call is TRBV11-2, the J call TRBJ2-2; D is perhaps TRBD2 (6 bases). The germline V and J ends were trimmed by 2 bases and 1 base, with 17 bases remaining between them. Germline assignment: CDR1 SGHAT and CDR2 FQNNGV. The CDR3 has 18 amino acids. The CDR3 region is CASSLLPGLRLNTGELFF. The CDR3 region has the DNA TGTGCCAGCAGCTTACTCCCGGGACTCCGACTGAACACCGGGGAGCTGTTTTTT.

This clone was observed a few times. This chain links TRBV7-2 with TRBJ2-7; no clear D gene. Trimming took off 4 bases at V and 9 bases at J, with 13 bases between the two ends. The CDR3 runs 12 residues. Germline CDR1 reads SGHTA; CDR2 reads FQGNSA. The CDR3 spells CASSSPTGAQYF. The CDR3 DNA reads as TGTGCCAGCAGCTCCCCGACCGGCGCGCAGTACTTC.

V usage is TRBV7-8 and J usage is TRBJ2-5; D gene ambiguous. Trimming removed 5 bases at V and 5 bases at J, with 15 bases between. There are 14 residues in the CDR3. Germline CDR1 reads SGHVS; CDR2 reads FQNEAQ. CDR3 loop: CASSPGRVPETQYF. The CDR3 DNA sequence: TGTGCCAGCAGCCCCGGTAGGGTGCCCGAGACCCAGTACTTC.

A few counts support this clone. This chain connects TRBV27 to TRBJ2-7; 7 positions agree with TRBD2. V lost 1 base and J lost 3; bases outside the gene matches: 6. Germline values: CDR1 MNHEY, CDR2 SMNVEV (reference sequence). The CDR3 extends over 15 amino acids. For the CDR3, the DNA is TGTGCCAGCAGTTTATTTCCGCGGGAGTACTACGAGCAGTACTTC. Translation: CASSLFPREYYEQYF.

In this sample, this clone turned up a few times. The CDR3, as DNA: TGTGCCAGCAGTTACACACGACTAGGGATCCCCTACGAGCAGTACTTC. Translation: CASSYTRLGIPYEQYF. V and J are TRBV6-5 and TRBJ2-7, with D possibly TRBD2 on 6 matching bases. The CDR3 has 16 residues. V was shortened by 2 bases and J by 2 bases, with 16 bases between the two germline ends. Germline CDR1 is MNHEY and CDR2 is SVGAGI.

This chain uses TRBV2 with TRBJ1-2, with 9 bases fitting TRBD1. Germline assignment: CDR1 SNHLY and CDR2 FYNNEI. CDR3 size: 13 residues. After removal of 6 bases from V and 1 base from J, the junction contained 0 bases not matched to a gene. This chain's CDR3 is CASRDRGNYGYTF. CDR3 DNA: TGTGCCAGCAGGGACAGGGGTAACTATGGCTACACCTTC.